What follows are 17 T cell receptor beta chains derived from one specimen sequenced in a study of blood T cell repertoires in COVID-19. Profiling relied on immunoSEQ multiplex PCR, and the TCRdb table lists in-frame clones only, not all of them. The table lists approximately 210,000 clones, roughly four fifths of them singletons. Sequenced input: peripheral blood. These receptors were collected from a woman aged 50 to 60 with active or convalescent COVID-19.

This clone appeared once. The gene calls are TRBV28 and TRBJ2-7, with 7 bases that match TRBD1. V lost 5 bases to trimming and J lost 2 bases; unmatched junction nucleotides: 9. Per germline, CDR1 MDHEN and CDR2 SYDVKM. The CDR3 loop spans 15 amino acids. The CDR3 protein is CASSPNSQGPYEQYF. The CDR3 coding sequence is TGTGCCAGCAGTCCTAACTCACAGGGGCCCTACGAGCAGTACTTC.

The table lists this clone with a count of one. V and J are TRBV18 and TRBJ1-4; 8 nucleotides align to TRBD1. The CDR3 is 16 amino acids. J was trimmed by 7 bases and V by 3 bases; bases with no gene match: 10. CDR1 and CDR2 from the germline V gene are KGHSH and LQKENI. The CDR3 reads CASSPGQALNGEKLFF. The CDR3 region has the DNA TGTGCCAGCTCACCGGGACAGGCTCTTAACGGTGAAAAACTGTTTTTT.

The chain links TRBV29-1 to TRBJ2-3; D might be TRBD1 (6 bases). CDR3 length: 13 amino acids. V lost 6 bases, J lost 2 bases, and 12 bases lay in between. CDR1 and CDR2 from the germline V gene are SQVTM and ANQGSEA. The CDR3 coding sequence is TGCAGCGTAAGAAGGGGGAACACAGATACGCAGTATTTT. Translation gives CSVRRGNTDTQYF.

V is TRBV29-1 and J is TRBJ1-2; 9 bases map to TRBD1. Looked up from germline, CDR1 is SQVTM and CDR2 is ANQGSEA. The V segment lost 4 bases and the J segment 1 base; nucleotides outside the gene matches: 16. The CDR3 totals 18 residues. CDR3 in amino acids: CSVVPWTGAVYGNYGYTF. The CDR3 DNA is TGCAGCGTTGTGCCTTGGACAGGGGCGGTATATGGTAACTATGGCTACACCTTC.

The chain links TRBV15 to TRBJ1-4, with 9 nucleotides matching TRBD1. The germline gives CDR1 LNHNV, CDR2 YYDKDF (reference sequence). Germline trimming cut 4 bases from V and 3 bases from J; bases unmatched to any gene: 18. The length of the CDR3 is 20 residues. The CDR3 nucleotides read TGTGCCACCAGCATCCCCTCCGGGACAGGGTCTTTTAGCGCTAATGAAAAACTGTTTTTT. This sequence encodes CATSIPSGTGSFSANEKLFF.

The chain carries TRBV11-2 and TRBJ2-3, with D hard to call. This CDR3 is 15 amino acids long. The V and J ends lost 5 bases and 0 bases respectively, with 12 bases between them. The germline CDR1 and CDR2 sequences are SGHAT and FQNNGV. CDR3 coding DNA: TGTGCCAGCAGCCGCGGTCCCGGTAGCACAGATACGCAGTATTTT. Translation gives CASSRGPGSTDTQYF. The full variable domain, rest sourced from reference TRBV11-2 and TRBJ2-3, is EAGVAQSPRYKIIEKRQSVAFWCNPISGHATLYWYQQILGQGPKLLIQFQNNGVVDDSQLPKDRFSAERLKGVDSTLKIQPAKLEDSAVYLCASSRGPGSTDTQYFGPGTRLTVL.

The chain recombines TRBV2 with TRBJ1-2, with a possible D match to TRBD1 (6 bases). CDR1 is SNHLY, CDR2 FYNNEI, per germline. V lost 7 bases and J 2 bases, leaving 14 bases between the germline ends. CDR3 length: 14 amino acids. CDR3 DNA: TGTGCCAGCATCCTAGACAGGTTCAACTATGGCTACACCTTC. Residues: CASILDRFNYGYTF.

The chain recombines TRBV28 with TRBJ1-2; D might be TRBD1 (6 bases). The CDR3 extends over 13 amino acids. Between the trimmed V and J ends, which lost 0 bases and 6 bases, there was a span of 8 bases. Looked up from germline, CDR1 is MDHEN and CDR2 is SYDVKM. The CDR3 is CASSLWAGDGYTF. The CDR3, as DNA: TGTGCCAGCAGTTTATGGGCAGGGGATGGCTACACCTTC.

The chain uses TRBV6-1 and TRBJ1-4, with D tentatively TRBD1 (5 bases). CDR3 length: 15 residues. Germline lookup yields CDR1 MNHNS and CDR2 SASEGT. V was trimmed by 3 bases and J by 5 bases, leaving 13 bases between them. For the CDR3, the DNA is TGTGCCAGCAGTGACCTCGGGGGGGGAAATGAAAAACTGTTTTTT. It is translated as CASSDLGGGNEKLFF.

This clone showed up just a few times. CDR3 sequence: CASSFGSFREKLFF. Written as DNA, the CDR3 is TGTGCCAGCAGCTTCGGGAGCTTCCGAGAAAAACTGTTTTTT. This chain uses TRBV28 with TRBJ1-4; no reliable D call. The V gene lost 6 bases and the J gene lost 8 bases, with 16 bases spanning the gap. The V gene's germline CDR1 is MDHEN and CDR2 SYDVKM. CDR3 length: 14 amino acids.

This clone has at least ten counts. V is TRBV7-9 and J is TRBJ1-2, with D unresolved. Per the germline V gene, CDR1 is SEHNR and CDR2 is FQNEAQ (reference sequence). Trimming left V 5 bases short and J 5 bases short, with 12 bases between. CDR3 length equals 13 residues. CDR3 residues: CASSPGPGYGYTF. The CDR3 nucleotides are TGTGCCAGCAGCCCCGGACCGGGGTATGGCTACACCTTC.

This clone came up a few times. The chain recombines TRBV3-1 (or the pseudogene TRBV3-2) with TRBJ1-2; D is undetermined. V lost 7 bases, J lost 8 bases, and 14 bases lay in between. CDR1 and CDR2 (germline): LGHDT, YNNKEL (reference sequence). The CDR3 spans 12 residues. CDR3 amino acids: CASTSGRAGYTF. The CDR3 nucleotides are TGTGCCAGCACTAGCGGACGAGCGGGCTACACCTTC.

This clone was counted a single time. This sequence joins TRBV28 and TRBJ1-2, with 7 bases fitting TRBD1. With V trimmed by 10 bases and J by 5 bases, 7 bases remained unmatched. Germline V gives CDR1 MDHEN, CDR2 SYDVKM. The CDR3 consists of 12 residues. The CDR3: CATTGQRYGYTF. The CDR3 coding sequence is TGTGCCACGACGGGACAGAGGTATGGCTACACCTTC.

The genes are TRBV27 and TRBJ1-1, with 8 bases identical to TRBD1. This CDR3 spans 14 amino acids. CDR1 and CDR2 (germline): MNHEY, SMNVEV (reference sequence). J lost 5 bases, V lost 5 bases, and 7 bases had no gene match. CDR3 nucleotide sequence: TGTGCCAGCAGTCCAGGACAGGGTTATACTGAAGCTTTCTTT. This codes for CASSPGQGYTEAFF.

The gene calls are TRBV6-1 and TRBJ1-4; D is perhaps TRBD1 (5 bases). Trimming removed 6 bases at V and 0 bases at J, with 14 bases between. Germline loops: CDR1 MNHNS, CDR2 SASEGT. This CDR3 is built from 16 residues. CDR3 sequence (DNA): TGTGCCAGCAGAGAAACACCGGGGGCAACTAATGAAAAACTGTTTTTT. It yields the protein CASRETPGATNEKLFF.

The CDR3 region is CASSKGQANQPQHF. The DNA of the CDR3 is TGTGCCAGCAGTAAAGGACAAGCAAATCAGCCCCAGCATTTT. The chain is built from TRBV2 and TRBJ1-5; TRBD1 might be the D (5 bases). V lost 5 bases to trimming and J lost 4 bases, with 12 bases between them. The CDR3 is made up of 14 amino acids. The germline CDR1 and CDR2 sequences are SNHLY and FYNNEI.

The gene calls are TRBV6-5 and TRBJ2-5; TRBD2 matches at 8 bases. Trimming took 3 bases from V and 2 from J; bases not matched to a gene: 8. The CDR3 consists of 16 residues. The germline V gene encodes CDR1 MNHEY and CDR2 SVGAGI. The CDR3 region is CASSYSSGQTQETQYF. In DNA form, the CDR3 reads TGTGCCAGCAGTTATTCTAGCGGGCAGACACAAGAGACCCAGTACTTC.